A single sample gave rise to the 5 T cell receptor beta chains below, sequenced in a study of cytomegalovirus exposure and HLA in healthy donors (dated by TCRdb to 2016 to 2017). The library was made by the immunoSEQ multiplex PCR assay. For the multiplex PCR, a mixture combining 60 forward primers for TCR Vbeta segments and 13 reverse primers for TCR Jbeta segments was used. TCRdb took this table from immuneACCESS and kept in-frame rearrangements with V and J called. Such tables lack part of the clones; where checked against another copy, unresolved V genes explain under half of the gap, and the rest is unexplained. The sample yields roughly 120,000 clones; 65% to 90% were counted once. The ten largest clones add up to 3.9% of the sample. Sequences were obtained from PBMCs. These receptors originate from a woman in her 30s in good health and CMV-seronegative.

The CDR3 DNA is TGTGCCAGCAGTGCAGACACGAACACTGAAGCTTTCTTT. It encodes CASSADTNTEAFF. This chain uses TRBV6-1 with TRBJ1-1; D ambiguous. The CDR3 totals 13 residues. V lost 4 bases and J lost 1, with 7 bases in between. Per germline, CDR1 MNHNS and CDR2 SASEGT.

This clone showed up just a few times. This sequence joins TRBV20-1 and TRBJ1-1, with TRBD1 as a possible D gene (5 bases). Germline V gene sequence: CDR1 DFQATT, CDR2 SNEGSKA (reference sequence). CDR3 length: 11 residues. V lost 1 base, J lost 6 bases, and 6 bases lay in between. The CDR3 region is CSARGGAEAFF. The CDR3 DNA is TGCAGTGCTAGAGGGGGGGCTGAAGCTTTCTTT.

The chain carries TRBV2 and TRBJ2-7; TRBD1 aligns across 9 bases. Germline V gene lookup returns CDR1 SNHLY and CDR2 FYNNEI. The V segment lost 5 bases and the J segment 5 bases; nucleotides outside the gene matches: 4. The CDR3 has 13 amino acids. The CDR3 region is CASSWDRAHEQYF. CDR3 nucleotides: TGTGCCAGCAGTTGGGACAGGGCCCACGAGCAGTACTTC.

The CDR3 is CASSEGENSPLHF. The CDR3 coding sequence is TGCGCCAGCAGCGAGGGGGAGAATTCACCCCTCCACTTT. The chain links TRBV4-3 to TRBJ1-6, with D perhaps TRBD1 (6 bases). CDR3 size: 13 residues. CDR1 is LGHNA and CDR2 is YSLEER in the germline V gene. Trimming cost V 5 bases and J 7 bases, with 9 bases left between them.

The rearrangement links TRBV7-9 to TRBJ2-3; 15 bases fit TRBD2. The CDR3 has 16 residues. Germline values: CDR1 SEHNR, CDR2 FQNEAQ (reference sequence). V shed 5 bases, J shed 5 bases, and the junction held 5 bases outside the gene matches. CDR3 sequence: CASSPGTSGGRDTQYF. The CDR3 coding sequence is TGTGCCAGCAGCCCAGGGACTAGCGGGGGGCGAGATACGCAGTATTTT.